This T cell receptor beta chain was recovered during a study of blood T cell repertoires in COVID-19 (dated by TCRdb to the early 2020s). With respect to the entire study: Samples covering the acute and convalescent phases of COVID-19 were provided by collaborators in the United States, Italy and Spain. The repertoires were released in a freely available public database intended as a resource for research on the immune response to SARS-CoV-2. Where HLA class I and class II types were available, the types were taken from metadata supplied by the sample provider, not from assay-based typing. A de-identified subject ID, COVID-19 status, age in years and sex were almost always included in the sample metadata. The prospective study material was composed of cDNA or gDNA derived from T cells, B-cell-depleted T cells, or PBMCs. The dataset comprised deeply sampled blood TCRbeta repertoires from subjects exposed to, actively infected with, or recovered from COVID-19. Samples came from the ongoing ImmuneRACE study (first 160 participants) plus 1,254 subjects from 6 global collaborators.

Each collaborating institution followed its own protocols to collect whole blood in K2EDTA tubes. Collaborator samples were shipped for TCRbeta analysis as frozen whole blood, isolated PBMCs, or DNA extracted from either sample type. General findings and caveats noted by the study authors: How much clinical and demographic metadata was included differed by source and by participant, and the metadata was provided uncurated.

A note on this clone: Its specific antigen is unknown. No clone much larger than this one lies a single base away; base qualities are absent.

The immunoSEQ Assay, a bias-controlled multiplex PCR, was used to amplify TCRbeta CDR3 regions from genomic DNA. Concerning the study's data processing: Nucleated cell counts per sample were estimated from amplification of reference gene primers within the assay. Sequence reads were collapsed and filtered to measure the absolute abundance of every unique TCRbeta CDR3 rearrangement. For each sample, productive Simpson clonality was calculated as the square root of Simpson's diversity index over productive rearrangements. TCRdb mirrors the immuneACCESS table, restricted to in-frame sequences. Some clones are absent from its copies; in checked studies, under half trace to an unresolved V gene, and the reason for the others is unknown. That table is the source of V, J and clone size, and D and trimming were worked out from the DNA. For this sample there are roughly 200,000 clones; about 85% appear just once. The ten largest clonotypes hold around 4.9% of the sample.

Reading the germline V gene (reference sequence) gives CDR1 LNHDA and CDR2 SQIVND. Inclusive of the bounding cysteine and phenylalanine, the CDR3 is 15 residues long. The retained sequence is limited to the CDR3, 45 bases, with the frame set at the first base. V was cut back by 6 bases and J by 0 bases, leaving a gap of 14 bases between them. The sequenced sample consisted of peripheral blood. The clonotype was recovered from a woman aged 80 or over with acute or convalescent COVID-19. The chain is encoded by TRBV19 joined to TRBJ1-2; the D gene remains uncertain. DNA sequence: TGTGCCAGTAGAAAGCGGGATCTACCTAACTATGGCTACACCTTC. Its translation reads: CASRKRDLPNYGYTF.